This T cell receptor (beta chain) was sequenced during a study of T cells after yellow fever vaccination. This clonotype was seen at least ten times. The antigen remains unidentified. TCRdb used MiXCR to reprocess the 5' RACE reads, holding one entry per CDR3 protein. Found here are 250,000 to 300,000 distinct CDR3 sequences, about 5.2% of them singletons; the top ten hold less than 3.5%. General observations from the study: Overlap between CD4 and CD8 compartments was detected for a small share of clonotypes.

Per germline, CDR1 SGHRS and CDR2 YFSETQ. V was trimmed by 2 bases and J by 0 bases, leaving 21 bases between them. The CDR3 totals 19 residues. This TCR was recovered from a man aged 18 to 30 who received the YFV17D yellow fever vaccine. The sample in question was CD4+ T cells sorted from PBMCs, obtained on the day of the yellow fever booster vaccination. The chain is built from TRBV5-1 and TRBJ2-1; possibly TRBD1 or TRBD2 for D (5 bases each). CDR3 amino acids: CASSFNPPGLISSYNEQFF. CDR3 DNA sequence: TGCGCCAGCAGCTTTAACCCGCCGGGGCTAATCAGCTCCTACAATGAGCAGTTCTTC. Combining the CDR3 with reference TRBV5-1 and TRBJ2-1 gives the whole variable domain KAGVTQTPRYLIKTRGQQVTLSCSPISGHRSVSWYQQTPGQGLQFLFEYFSETQRNKGNFPGRFSGRQFSNSRSEMNVSTLELGDSALYLCASSFNPPGLISSYNEQFFGPGTRLTVL.